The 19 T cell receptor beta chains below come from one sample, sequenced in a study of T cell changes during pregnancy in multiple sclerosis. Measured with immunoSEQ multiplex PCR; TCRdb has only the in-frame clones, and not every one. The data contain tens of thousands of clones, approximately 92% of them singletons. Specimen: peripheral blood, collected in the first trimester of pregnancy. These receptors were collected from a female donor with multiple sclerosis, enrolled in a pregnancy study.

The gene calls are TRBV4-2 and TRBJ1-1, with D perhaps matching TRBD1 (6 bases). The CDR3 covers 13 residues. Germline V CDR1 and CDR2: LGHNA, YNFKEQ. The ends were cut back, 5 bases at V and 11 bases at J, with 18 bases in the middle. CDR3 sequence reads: CASSLVVGAGAFF. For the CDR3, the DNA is TGTGCCAGCAGCTTGGTCGTGGGGGCTGGGGCTTTCTTT.

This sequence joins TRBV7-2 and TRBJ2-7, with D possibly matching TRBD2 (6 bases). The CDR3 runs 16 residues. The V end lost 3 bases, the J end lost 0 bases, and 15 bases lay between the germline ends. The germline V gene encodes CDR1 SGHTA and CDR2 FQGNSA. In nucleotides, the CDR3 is TGTGCCAGCAGCTTCCCCCTGGACTATAGCTCCTACGAGCAGTACTTC. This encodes CASSFPLDYSSYEQYF. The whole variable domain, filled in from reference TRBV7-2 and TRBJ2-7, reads GAGVSQSPSNKVTEKGKDVELRCDPISGHTALYWYRQSLGQGLEFLIYFQGNSAPDKSGLPSDRFSAERTGGSVSTLTIQRTQQEDSAVYLCASSFPLDYSSYEQYFGPGTRLTVT.

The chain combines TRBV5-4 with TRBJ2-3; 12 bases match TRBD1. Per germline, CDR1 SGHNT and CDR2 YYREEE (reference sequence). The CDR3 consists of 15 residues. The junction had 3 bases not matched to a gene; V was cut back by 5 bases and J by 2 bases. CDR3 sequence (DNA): TGTGCCAGCAGTTGGGACAGGGGGCTCACAGATACGCAGTATTTT. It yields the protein CASSWDRGLTDTQYF.

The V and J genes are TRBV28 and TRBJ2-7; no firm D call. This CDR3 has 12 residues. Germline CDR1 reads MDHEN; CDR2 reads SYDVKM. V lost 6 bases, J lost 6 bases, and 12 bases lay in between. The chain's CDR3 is CASRVNNGEQYF. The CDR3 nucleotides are TGTGCCAGCAGGGTTAACAATGGCGAGCAGTACTTC.

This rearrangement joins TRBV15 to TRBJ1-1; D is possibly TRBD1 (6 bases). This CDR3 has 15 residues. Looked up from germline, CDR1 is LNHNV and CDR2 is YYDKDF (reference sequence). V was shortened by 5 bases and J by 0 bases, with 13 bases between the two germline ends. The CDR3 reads CATSGTGRVNTEAFF. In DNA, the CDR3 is TGTGCCACCAGCGGAACAGGGCGGGTGAACACTGAAGCTTTCTTT.

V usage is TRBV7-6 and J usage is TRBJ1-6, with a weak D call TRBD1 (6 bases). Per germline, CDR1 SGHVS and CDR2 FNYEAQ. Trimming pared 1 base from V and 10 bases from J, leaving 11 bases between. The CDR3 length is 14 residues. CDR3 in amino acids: CASSLDRVGSPLHF. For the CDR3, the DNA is TGTGCCAGCAGCTTAGACAGGGTTGGATCACCCCTCCACTTT.

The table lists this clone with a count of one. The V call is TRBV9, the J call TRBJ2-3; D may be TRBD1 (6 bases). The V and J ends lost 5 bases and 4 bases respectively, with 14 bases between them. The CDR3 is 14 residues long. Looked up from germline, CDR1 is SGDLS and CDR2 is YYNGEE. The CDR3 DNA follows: TGTGCCAGCAGACCGGGATCAGGGGCAGATACGCAGTATTTT. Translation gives CASRPGSGADTQYF.

The CDR3 loop reads CASSQDWQAEQFF. CDR3 nucleotide sequence: TGTGCCAGCAGCCAAGATTGGCAGGCTGAGCAGTTCTTC. This rearrangement joins TRBV14 to TRBJ2-1, with D hard to call. Germline V gene lookup returns CDR1 SGHDN and CDR2 FVKESK. The CDR3 length is 13 residues. V was shortened by 0 bases and J by 9 bases, with 9 bases between the two germline ends.

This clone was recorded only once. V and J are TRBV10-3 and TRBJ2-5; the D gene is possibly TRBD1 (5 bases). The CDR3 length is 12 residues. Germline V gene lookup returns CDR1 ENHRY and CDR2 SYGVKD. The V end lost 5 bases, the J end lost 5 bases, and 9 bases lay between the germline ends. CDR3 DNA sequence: TGTGCCATCAGTTCAGGGTGGGAGACCCAGTACTTC. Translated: CAISSGWETQYF.

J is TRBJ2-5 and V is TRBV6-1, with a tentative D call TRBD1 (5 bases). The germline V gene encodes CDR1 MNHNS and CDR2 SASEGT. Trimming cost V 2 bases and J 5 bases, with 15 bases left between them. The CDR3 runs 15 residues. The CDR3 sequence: CASSEYRTPRETQYF. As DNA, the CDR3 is TGTGCCAGCAGTGAATACAGGACACCTCGTGAGACCCAGTACTTC.

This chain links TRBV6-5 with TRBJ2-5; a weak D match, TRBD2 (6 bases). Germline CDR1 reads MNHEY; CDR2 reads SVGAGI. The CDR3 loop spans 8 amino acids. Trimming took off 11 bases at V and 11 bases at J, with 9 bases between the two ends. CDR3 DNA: TGTGCCGTCGGGACTCAGTACTTC. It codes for CAVGTQYF.

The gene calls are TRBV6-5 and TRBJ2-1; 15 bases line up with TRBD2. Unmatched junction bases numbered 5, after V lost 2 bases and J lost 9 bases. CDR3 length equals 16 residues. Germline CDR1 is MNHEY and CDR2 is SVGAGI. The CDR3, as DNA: TGTGCCAGCAGTTACACGGGACTAGCGGGAGGATCTGAGCAGTTCTTC. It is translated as CASSYTGLAGGSEQFF.

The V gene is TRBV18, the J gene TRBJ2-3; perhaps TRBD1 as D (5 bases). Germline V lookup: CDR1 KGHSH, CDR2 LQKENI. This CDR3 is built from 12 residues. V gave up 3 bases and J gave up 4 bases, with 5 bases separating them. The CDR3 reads CASSPGPDTQYF. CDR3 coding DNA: TGTGCCAGCTCACCGGGGCCAGATACGCAGTATTTT.

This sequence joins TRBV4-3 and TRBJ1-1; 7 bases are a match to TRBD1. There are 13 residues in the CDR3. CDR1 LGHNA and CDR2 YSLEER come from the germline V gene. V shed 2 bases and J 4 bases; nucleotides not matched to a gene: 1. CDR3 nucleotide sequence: TGCGCCAGCAGCCAACACAGGGGCACTGAAGCTTTCTTT. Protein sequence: CASSQHRGTEAFF.

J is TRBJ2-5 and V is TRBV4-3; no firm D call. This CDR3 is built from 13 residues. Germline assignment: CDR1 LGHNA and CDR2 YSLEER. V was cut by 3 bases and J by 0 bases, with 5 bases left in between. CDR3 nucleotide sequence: TGCGCCAGCAGCCAGAGATACCAAGAGACCCAGTACTTC. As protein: CASSQRYQETQYF.

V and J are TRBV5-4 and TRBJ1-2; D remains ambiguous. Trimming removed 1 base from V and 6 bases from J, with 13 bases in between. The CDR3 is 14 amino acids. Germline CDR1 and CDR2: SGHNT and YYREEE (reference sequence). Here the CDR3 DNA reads TGTGCCAGCAGCTTGCAACATGAGGGCCATGGCTACACCTTC. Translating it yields CASSLQHEGHGYTF. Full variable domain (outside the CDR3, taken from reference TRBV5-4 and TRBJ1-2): ETGVTQSPTHLIKTRGQQVTLRCSSQSGHNTVSWYQQALGQGPQFIFQYYREEENGRGNFPPRFSGLQFPNYSSELNVNALELDDSALYLCASSLQHEGHGYTFGSGTRLTVV.

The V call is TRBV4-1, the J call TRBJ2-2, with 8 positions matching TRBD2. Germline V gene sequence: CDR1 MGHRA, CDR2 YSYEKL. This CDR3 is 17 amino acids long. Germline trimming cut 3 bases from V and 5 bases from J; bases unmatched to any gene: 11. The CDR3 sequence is CASSHPRREGRTGELFF. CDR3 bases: TGCGCCAGCAGCCACCCGCGCCGGGAGGGCCGAACCGGGGAGCTGTTTTTT.

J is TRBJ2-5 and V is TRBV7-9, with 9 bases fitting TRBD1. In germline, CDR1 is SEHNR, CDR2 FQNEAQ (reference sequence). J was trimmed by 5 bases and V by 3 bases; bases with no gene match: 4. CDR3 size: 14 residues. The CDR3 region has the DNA TGTGCCAGCAGCTTCGGGACAGGGTTGGAGACCCAGTACTTC. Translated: CASSFGTGLETQYF.

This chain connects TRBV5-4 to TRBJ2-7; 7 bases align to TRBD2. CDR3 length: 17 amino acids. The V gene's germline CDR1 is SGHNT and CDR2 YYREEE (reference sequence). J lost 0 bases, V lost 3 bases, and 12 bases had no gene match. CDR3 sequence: CASSSYRGGRSSYEQYF. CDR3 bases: TGTGCCAGCAGCTCCTATCGGGGCGGGAGAAGCTCCTACGAGCAGTACTTC.